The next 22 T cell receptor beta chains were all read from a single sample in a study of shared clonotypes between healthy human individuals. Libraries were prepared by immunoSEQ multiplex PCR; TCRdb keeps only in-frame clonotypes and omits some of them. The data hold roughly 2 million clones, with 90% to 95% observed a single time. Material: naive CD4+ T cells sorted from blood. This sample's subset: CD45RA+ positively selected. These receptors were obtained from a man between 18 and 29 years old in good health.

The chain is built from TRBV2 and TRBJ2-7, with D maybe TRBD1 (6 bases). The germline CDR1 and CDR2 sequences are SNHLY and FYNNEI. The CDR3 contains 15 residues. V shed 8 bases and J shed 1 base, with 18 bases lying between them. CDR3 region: CASAYREPWSYEQYF. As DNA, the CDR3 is TGTGCCAGCGCATACAGGGAACCGTGGTCCTACGAGCAGTACTTC.

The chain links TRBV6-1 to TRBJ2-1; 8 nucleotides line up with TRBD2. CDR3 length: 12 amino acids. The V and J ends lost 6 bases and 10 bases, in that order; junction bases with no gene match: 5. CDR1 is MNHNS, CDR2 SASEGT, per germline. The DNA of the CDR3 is TGTGCCAGCAGAGTAGCGGGAACGGAGCAGTTCTTC. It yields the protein CASRVAGTEQFF.

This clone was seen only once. The CDR3 DNA is TGTGCCAGCAGTGATCTGACAGGGTCGGGCTACGAGCAGTACTTC. Residues: CASSDLTGSGYEQYF. J is TRBJ2-7 and V is TRBV25-1; TRBD1 agrees at 7 bases. With V trimmed by 3 bases and J by 3 bases, 8 bases remained unmatched. Germline CDR1 is MGHDK and CDR2 is SYGVNS. The CDR3 contains 15 residues.

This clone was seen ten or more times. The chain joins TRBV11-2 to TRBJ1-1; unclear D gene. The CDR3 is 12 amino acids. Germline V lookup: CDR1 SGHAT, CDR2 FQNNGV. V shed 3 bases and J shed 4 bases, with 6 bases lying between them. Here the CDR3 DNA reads TGTGCCAGCAGCTTTTACGGCACTGAAGCTTTCTTT. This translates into CASSFYGTEAFF.

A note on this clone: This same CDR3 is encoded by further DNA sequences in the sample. CDR3 residues: CASSPPTVYNEQFF. In DNA form, the CDR3 reads TGTGCCAGCTCACCACCGACGGTGTACAATGAGCAGTTCTTC. The J gene is TRBJ2-1, the V gene TRBV18; D is unresolved. The CDR3 sequence is 14 residues long. Germline V lookup: CDR1 KGHSH, CDR2 LQKENI. Trimming took off 0 bases at V and 4 bases at J, with 7 bases between the two ends.

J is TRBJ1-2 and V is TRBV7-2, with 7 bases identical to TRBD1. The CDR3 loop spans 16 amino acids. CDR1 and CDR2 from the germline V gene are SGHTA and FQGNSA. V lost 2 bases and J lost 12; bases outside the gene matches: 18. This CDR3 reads CASSLNLGQAETLDTF. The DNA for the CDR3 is TGTGCCAGCAGCTTAAACCTCGGACAGGCTGAGACCCTAGACACCTTC. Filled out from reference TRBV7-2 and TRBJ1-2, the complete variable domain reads GAGVSQSPSNKVTEKGKDVELRCDPISGHTALYWYRQSLGQGLEFLIYFQGNSAPDKSGLPSDRFSAERTGGSVSTLTIQRTQQEDSAVYLCASSLNLGQAETLDTFGSGTRLTVV.

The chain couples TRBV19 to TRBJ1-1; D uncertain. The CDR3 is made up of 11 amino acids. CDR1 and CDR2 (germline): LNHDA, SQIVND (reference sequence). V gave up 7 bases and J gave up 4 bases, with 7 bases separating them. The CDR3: CASKVSTEAFF. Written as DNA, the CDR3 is TGTGCCAGTAAGGTGTCCACTGAAGCTTTCTTT.

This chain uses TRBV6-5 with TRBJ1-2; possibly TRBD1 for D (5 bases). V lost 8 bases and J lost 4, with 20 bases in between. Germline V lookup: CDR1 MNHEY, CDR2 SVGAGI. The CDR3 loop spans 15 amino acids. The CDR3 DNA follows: TGTGCCAGCTGCGAACAGATCCAGGGATGCTATGGCTACACCTTC. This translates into CASCEQIQGCYGYTF.

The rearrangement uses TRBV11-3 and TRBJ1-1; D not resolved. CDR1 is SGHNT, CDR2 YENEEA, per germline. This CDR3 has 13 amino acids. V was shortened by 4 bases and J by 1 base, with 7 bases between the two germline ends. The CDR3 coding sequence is TGTGCCAGCAGCTCCCCCGGGAACACTGAAGCTTTCTTT. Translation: CASSSPGNTEAFF. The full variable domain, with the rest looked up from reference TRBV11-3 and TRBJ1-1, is EAGVVQSPRYKIIEKKQPVAFWCNPISGHNTLYWYLQNLGQGPELLIRYENEEAVDDSQLPKDRFSAERLKGVDSTLKIQPAELGDSAVYLCASSSPGNTEAFFGQGTRLTVV.

The CDR3 nucleotides are TGTGCCAGCAGTTACGGTCGGGATGGGACCCAGTACTTC. Its protein is CASSYGRDGTQYF. The chain couples TRBV6-5 to TRBJ2-5, with D perhaps matching TRBD2 (5 bases). CDR1 is MNHEY and CDR2 is SVGAGI in the germline V gene. The CDR3 runs 13 residues. V shed 2 bases and J shed 7 bases, with 11 bases lying between them.

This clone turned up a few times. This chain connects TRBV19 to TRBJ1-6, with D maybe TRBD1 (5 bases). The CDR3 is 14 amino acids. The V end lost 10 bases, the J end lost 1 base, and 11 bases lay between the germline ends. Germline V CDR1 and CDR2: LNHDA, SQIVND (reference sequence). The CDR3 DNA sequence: TGTGCCATCAGGGACGGATCCTATAATTCACCCCTCCACTTT. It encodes CAIRDGSYNSPLHF.

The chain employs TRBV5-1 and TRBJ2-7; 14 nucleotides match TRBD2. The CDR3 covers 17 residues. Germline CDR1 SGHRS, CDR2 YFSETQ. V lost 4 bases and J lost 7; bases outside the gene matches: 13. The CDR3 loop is CASSPFGTSGSLREQYF. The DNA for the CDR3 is TGCGCCAGCAGCCCTTTCGGGACTAGCGGGAGCCTGAGGGAGCAGTACTTC.

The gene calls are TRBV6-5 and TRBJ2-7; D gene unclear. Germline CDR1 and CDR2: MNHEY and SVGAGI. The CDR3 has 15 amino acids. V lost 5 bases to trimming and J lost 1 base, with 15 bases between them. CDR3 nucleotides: TGTGCCAGCAGTCCACCCCTTCCCCAGTCCTACGAGCAGTACTTC. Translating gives CASSPPLPQSYEQYF.

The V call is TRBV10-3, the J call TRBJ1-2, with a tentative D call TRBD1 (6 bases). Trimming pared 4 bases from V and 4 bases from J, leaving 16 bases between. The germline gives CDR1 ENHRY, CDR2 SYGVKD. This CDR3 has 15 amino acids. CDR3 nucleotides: TGTGCCATCAGTGCCCCGGACAGTGGGGGCTATGGCTACACCTTC. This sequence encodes CAISAPDSGGYGYTF.

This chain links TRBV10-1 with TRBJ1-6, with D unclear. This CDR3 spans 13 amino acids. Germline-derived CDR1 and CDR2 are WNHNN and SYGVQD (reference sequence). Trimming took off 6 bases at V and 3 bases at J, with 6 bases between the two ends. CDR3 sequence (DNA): TGCGCCAGCAGCCAGTTCTATAATTCACCCCTCCACTTT. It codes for CASSQFYNSPLHF.

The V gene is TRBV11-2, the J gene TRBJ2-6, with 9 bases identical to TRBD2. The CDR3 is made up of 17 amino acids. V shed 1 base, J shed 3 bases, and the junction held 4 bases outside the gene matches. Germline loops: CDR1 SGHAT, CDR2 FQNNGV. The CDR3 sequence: CASSLGGRANGANVLTF. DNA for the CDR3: TGTGCCAGCAGCTTAGGCGGGAGGGCCAATGGGGCCAACGTCCTGACTTTC.

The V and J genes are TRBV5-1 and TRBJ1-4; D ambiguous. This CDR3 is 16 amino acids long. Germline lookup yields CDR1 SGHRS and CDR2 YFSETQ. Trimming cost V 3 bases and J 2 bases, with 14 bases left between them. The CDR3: CASSWSTPGTNEKLFF. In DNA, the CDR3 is TGCGCCAGCAGCTGGTCGACGCCGGGCACTAATGAAAAACTGTTTTTT.

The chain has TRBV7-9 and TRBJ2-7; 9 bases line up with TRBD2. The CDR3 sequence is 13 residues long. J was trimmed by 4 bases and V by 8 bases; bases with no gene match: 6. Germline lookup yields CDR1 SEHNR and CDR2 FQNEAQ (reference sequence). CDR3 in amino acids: CASRELAGYEQYF. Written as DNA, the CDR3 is TGTGCCAGCCGAGAACTAGCGGGTTACGAGCAGTACTTC.

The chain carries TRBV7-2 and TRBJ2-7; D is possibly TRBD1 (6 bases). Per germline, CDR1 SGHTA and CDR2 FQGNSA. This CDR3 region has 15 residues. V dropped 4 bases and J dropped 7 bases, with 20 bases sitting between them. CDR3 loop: CASSSQQGIGVEQYF. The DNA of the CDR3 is TGTGCCAGCAGCTCGCAACAGGGAATAGGGGTGGAGCAGTACTTC.

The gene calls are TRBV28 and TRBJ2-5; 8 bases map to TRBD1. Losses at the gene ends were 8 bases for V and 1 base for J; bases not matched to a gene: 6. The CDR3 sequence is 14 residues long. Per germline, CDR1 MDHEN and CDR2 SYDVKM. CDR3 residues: CASGNRGTQETQYF. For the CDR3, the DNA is TGTGCCAGCGGGAACAGGGGGACCCAAGAGACCCAGTACTTC.

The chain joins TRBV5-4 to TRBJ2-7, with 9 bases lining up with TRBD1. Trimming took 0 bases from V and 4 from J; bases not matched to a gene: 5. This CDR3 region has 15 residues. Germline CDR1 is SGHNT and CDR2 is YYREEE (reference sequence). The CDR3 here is CASSLGGTGIYEQYF. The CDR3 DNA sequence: TGTGCCAGCAGCTTGGGAGGGACAGGGATATACGAGCAGTACTTC.

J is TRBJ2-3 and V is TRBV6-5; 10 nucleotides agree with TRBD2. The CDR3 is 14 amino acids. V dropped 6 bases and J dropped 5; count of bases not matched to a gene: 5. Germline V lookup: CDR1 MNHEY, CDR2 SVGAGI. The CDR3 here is CASRSGGAIDTQYF. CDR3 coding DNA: TGTGCCAGCAGAAGCGGGGGGGCCATAGATACGCAGTATTTT.